This entry describes one T cell receptor beta chain. Its antigen is undetermined. In germline, CDR1 is ENHRY, CDR2 SYGVKD. Trimming cost V 6 bases and J 2 bases; bases outside gene matches: 13. The CDR3 contains 17 residues. This sample was included in a study of cytomegalovirus exposure and HLA in healthy donors. Study-level information: A prior study identified just under 120 million unique TCR beta sequences from roughly 170 million T cells. Study-level results: The authors later linked a missense DCLRE1C variant to TCR beta V- and J-gene trimming. Reports indicated that the classifier achieved high specificity and sensitivity in diagnosing cytomegalovirus status.

With 60 Vbeta and 13 Jbeta primers, the PCR was carried out. The repertoire was sequenced with immunoSEQ multiplex PCR; TCRdb's copy has only in-frame clones and lacks some. Among 150,000 or so clones listed, roughly 79% were seen once. The chain recombines TRBV10-3 with TRBJ2-3; 8 nucleotides align to TRBD2. The sequence was collected from a woman aged 40 to 55 in good health and CMV-seronegative. Material for sequencing was PBMCs. CDR3 nucleotide sequence: TGTGCCATCAGAGCCGGGACTAGATTCCCTGACACAGATACGCAGTATTTT. It encodes CAIRAGTRFPDTDTQYF.